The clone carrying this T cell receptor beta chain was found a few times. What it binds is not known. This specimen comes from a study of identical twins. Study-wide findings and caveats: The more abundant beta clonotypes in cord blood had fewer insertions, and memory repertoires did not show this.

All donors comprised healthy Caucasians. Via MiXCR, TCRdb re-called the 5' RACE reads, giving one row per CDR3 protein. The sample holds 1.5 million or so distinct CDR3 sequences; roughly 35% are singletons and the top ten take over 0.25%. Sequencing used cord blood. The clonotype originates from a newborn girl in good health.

In nucleotides, the CDR3 is TGTGCCAGCAGCCCAGGGAGGGGCAAAAACATTCAGTACTTC. Translation gives CASSPGRGKNIQYF. The rearrangement uses TRBV7-2 and TRBJ2-4; 7 bases match TRBD2. CDR3 length equals 14 residues. V dropped 5 bases and J dropped 3; count of bases not matched to a gene: 4. Germline CDR1 and CDR2: SGHTA and FQGNSA.